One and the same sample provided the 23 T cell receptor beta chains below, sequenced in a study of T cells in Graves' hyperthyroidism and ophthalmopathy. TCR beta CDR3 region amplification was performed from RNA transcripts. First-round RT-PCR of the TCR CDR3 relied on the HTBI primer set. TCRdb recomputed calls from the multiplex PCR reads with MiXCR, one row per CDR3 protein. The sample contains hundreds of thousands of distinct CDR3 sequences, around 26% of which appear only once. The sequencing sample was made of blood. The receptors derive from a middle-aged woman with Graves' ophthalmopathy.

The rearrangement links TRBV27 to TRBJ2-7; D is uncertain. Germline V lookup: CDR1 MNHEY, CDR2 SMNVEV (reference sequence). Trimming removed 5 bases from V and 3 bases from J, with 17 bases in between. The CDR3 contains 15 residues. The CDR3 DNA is TGTGCCAGCAGTCCCGGGCTAATCCTCATCTACGAGCAGTACTTC. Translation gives CASSPGLILIYEQYF.

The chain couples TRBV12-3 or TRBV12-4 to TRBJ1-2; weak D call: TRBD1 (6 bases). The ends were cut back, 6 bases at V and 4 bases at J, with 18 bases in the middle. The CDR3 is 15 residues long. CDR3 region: CASSRTALASYGYTF. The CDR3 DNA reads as TGTGCCAGCAGCCGGACAGCCCTAGCTTCCTATGGCTACACCTTC.

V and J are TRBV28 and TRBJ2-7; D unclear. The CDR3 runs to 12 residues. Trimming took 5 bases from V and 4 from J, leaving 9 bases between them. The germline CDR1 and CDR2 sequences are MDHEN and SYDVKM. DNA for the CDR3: TGTGCCAGCAGTCGTCGGAAATACGAGCAGTACTTC. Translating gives CASSRRKYEQYF.

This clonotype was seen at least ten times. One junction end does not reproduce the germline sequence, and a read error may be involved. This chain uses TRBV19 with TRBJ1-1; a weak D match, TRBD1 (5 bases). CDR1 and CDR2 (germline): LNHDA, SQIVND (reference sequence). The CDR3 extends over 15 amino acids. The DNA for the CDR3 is TGTGCCAATAGTATAGGGGCGGCCCGGGGGACTGAAGCTTTCTTT. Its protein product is CANSIGAARGTEAFF.

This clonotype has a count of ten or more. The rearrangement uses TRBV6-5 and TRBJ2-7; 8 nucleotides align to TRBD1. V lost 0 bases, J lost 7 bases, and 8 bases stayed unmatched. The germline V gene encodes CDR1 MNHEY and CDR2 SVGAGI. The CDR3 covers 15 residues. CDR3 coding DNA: TGTGCCAGCAGTTACTCAGGGCAGGGGGCGGGAGAGCAGTACTTC. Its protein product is CASSYSGQGAGEQYF.

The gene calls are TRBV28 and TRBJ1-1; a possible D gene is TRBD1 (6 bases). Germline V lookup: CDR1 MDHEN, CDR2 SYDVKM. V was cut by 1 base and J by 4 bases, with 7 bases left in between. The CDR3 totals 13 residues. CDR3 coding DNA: TGTGCCAGCAGTTTATACAGGGCCACTGAAGCTTTCTTT. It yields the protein CASSLYRATEAFF.

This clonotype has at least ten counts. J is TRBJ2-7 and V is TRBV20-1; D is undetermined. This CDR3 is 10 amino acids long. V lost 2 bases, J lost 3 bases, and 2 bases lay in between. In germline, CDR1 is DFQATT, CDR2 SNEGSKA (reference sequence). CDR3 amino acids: CSARNYEQYF. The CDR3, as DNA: TGCAGTGCTAGAAACTACGAGCAGTACTTC.

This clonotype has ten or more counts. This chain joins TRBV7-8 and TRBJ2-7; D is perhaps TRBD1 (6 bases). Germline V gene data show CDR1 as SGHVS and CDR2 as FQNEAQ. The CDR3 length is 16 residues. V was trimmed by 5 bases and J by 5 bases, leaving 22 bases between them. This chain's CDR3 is CASSALWTAGLDEQYF. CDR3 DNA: TGTGCCAGCAGCGCCCTTTGGACAGCCGGGTTGGACGAGCAGTACTTC. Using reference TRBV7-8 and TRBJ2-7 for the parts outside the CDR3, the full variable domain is GAGVSQSPRYKVAKRGQDVALRCDPISGHVSLFWYQQALGQGPEFLTYFQNEAQLDKSGLPSDRFFAERPEGSVSTLKIQRTQQEDSAVYLCASSALWTAGLDEQYFGPGTRLTVT.

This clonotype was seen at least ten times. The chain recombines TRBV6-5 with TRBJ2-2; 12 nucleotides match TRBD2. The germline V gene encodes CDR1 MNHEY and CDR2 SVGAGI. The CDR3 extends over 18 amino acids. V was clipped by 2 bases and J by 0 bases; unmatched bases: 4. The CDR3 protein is CASSYKGLAGSNTGELFF. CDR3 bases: TGTGCCAGCAGTTACAAAGGACTAGCGGGATCGAACACCGGGGAGCTGTTTTTT.

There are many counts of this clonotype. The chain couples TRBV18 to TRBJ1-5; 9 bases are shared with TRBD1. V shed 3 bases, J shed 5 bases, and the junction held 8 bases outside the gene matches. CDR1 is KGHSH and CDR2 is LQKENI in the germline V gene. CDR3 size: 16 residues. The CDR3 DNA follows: TGTGCCAGCTCACCCCCGGGACAGGGTTACTATCAGCCCCAGCATTTT. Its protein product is CASSPPGQGYYQPQHF.

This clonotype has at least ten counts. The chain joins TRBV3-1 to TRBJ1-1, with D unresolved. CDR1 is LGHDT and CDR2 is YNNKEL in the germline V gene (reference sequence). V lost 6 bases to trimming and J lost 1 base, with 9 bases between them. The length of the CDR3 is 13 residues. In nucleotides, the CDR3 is TGTGCCAGCAGTGACCCCGGGAACACTGAAGCTTTCTTT. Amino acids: CASSDPGNTEAFF.

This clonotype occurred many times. CDR3 sequence reads: CSATRDSYTF. In DNA form, the CDR3 reads TGCAGTGCTACTCGGGATAGCTACACCTTC. The chain is built from TRBV20-1 and TRBJ1-2, with D unclear. The CDR3 is made up of 10 amino acids. Trimming left V 4 bases short and J 9 bases short, with 9 bases between. Germline CDR1 reads DFQATT; CDR2 reads SNEGSKA (reference sequence).

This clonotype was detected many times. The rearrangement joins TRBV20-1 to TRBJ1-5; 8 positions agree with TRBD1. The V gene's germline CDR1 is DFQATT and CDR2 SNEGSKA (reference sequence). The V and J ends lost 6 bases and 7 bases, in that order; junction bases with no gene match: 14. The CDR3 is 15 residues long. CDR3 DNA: TGCAGTGCCACCCAGGGGGCGCGAATCGAACAGCCCCAGCATTTT. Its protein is CSATQGARIEQPQHF.

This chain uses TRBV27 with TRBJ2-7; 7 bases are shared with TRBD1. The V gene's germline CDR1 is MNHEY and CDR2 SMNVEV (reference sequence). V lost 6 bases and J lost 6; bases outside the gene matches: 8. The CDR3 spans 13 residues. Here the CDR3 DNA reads TGTGCCAGCAGCTTAGTCCGACAGGGCGAGCAGTACTTC. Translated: CASSLVRQGEQYF.

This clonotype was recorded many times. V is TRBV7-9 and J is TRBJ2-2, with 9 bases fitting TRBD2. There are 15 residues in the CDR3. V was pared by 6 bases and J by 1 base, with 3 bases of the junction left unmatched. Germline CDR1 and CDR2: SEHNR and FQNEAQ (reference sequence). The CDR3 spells CASRQAGGNTGELFF. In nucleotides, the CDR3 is TGTGCCAGCAGACAAGCGGGAGGGAACACCGGGGAGCTGTTTTTT.

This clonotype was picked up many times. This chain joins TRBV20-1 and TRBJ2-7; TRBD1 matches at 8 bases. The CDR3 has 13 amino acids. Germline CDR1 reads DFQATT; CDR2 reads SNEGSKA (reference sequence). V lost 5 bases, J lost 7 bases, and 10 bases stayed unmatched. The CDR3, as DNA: TGCAGTGCTCCACAGGACAGGGTTGATGAGCAGTACTTC. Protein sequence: CSAPQDRVDEQYF.

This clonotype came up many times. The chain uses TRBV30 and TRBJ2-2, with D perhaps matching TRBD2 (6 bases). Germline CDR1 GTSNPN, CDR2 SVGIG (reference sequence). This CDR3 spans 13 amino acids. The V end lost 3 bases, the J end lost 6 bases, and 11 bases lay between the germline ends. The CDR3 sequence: CAWRQTSSGELFF. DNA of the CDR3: TGTGCCTGGAGACAGACTAGTTCCGGGGAGCTGTTTTTT.

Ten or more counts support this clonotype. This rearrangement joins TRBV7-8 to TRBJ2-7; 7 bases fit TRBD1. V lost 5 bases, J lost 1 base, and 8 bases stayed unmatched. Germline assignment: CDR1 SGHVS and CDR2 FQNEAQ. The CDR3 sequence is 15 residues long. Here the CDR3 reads CASSQRGHESYEQYF. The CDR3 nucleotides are TGTGCCAGCAGCCAAAGGGGGCACGAATCCTACGAGCAGTACTTC.

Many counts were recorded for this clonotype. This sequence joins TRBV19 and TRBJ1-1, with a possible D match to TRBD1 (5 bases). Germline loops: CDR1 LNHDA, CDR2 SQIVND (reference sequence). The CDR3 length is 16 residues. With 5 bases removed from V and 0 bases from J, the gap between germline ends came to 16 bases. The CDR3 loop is CASSSGAGRMNTEAFF. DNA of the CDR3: TGTGCCAGTAGTTCCGGGGCAGGGCGTATGAACACTGAAGCTTTCTTT.

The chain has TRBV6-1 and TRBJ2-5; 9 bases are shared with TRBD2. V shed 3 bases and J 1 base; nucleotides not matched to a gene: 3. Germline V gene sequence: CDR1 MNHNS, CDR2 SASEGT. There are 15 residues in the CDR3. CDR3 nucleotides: TGTGCCAGCAGTGACTTAGCGGGAGCCCAAGAGACCCAGTACTTC. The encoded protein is CASSDLAGAQETQYF.

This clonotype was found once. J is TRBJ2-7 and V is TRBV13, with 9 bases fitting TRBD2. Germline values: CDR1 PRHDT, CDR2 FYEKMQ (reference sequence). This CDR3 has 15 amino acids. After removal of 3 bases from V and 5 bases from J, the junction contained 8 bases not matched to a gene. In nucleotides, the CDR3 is TGTGCCAGCAGCTTGGGGACTAGCAATTACAACGAGCAGTACTTC. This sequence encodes CASSLGTSNYNEQYF.

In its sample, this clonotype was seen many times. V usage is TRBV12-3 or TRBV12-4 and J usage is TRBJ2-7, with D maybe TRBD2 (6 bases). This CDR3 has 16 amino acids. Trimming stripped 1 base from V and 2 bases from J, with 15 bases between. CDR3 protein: CASSLGATRATYEQYF. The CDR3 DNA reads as TGTGCCAGCAGTTTAGGGGCGACTAGGGCAACCTACGAGCAGTACTTC.

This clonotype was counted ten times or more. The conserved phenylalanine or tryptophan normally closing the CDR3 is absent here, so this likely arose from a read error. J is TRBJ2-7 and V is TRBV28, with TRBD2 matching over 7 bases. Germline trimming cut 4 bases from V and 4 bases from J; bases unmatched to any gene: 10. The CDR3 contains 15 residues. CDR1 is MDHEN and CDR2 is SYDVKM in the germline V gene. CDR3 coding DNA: TGTGCCAGCAGTTACTGGACTAGTTCCGCGTACGAGCAGTACCTC. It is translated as CASSYWTSSAYEQYL.